The 31 T cell receptor beta chains given below trace back to one sample, sequenced in a study of blood T cell repertoires in COVID-19. TCRdb's copy holds only in-frame clones and misses some; the assay was immunoSEQ multiplex PCR. Here the sample spans some 300,000 clones, approximately 85% being singletons. The sample comprised PBMCs or T cells enriched from blood (not recorded which). The receptors come from a woman aged 30 to 39 who had recovered from COVID-19.

The DNA of the CDR3 is TGTGCCAGCAGCACTACAGGGGCTAATGAGCAGTTCTTC. As protein: CASSTTGANEQFF. The chain couples TRBV21-1 to TRBJ2-1; TRBD1 is the table's D call and was not checked against the DNA. TRBV21-1 is given as a pseudogene. There are 13 residues in the CDR3.

In this sample, this clone turned up once. The rearrangement uses TRBV28 and TRBJ1-3; D gene uncertain. The V gene lost 8 bases and the J gene lost 0 bases, with 5 bases spanning the gap. Germline loops: CDR1 MDHEN, CDR2 SYDVKM. This CDR3 comprises 12 residues. DNA for the CDR3: TGTGCCAGCTCGGTCTCTGGAAACACCATATATTTT. Its translation: CASSVSGNTIYF. Full variable domain (outside the CDR3, taken from reference TRBV28 and TRBJ1-3): DVKVTQSSRYLVKRTGEKVFLECVQDMDHENMFWYRQDPGLGLRLIYFSYDVKMKEKGDIPEGYSVSREKKERFSLILESASTNQTSMYLCASSVSGNTIYFGEGSWLTVV.

The chain links TRBV18 to TRBJ2-1, with 8 bases lining up with TRBD2. The CDR3 has 11 residues. The germline V gene has CDR1 KGHSH and CDR2 LQKENI. The ends lost 3 bases at V and 15 bases at J; junction bases unmatched: 4. Here the CDR3 reads CASSPLAGLFF. Here the CDR3 DNA reads TGTGCCAGCTCACCGTTAGCGGGACTGTTCTTC.

This clone was recorded only once. The chain uses TRBV7-9 and TRBJ2-3; a weak D match, TRBD2 (6 bases). The CDR3 extends over 14 amino acids. The V end lost 5 bases, the J end lost 6 bases, and 15 bases lay between the germline ends. Germline-derived CDR1 and CDR2 are SEHNR and FQNEAQ (reference sequence). Here the CDR3 DNA reads TGTGCCAGCAGCCAAGCCGGGAGTTCGGATACGCAGTATTTT. Amino acids: CASSQAGSSDTQYF.

The chain uses TRBV5-1 and TRBJ2-2; 10 positions match TRBD1. V shed 0 bases, J shed 5 bases, and the junction held 1 base outside the gene matches. The V gene's germline CDR1 is SGHRS and CDR2 YFSETQ. This CDR3 is 15 amino acids long. The CDR3 loop is CASSLGDRGTGELFF. The CDR3 bases are TGCGCCAGCAGCTTGGGGGACAGGGGAACCGGGGAGCTGTTTTTT.

The chain links TRBV27 to TRBJ2-1; 10 bases align to TRBD2. The CDR3 consists of 15 residues. V trimming: 8 bases; J trimming: 4 bases; junction bases outside the gene matches: 8. The germline gives CDR1 MNHEY, CDR2 SMNVEV (reference sequence). The CDR3: CASVPGLAFYNEQFF. CDR3 nucleotides: TGTGCCAGCGTACCGGGACTAGCGTTTTACAATGAGCAGTTCTTC.

The chain has TRBV5-1 and TRBJ1-6; TRBD1 matches at 7 bases. The CDR3 runs 15 residues. The V gene's germline CDR1 is SGHRS and CDR2 YFSETQ. Trimming cost V 2 bases and J 7 bases; bases outside gene matches: 6. Here the CDR3 reads CASSLQGQLNSPLHF. CDR3 nucleotides: TGCGCCAGCAGCTTACAGGGACAGCTAAATTCACCCCTCCACTTT.

J is TRBJ1-2 and V is TRBV4-3, with TRBD1 matching over 10 bases. Germline V gene lookup returns CDR1 LGHNA and CDR2 YSLEER. CDR3 length equals 16 residues. The ends lost 6 bases at V and 4 bases at J; junction bases unmatched: 11. CDR3 sequence reads: CASSAGTGALGYGYTF. As DNA, the CDR3 is TGCGCCAGCAGTGCCGGGACAGGGGCTTTAGGCTATGGCTACACCTTC.

This chain joins TRBV7-6 and TRBJ1-6; no clear D. Germline CDR1 reads SGHVS; CDR2 reads FNYEAQ. CDR3 length: 15 amino acids. Trimming stripped 5 bases from V and 3 bases from J, with 11 bases between. The CDR3 reads CASSPDKLYNSPLHF. CDR3 coding DNA: TGTGCCAGCAGCCCCGACAAGCTCTATAATTCACCCCTCCACTTT.

The chain uses TRBV3-1 (or the pseudogene TRBV3-2) and TRBJ1-1; 8 nucleotides agree with TRBD1. There are 15 residues in the CDR3. The V segment lost 0 bases and the J segment 5 bases; nucleotides outside the gene matches: 5. Per the germline V gene, CDR1 is LGHDT and CDR2 is YNNKEL (reference sequence). CDR3 in DNA: TGTGCCAGCAGCCAAGACCGGACAGGGAATACTGAAGCTTTCTTT. The encoded protein is CASSQDRTGNTEAFF.

The chain combines TRBV10-2 with TRBJ2-7; TRBD2 agrees at 10 bases. The CDR3 is 12 residues long. The germline V gene encodes CDR1 WSHSY and CDR2 SAAADI. The V segment lost 7 bases and the J segment 12 bases; nucleotides outside the gene matches: 9. In DNA form, the CDR3 reads TGCGCCAGCATAGGAAGCGGGGGGGCTTGGTACTTC. It translates to CASIGSGGAWYF.

This clone showed up just a few times. Here the CDR3 reads CASSHGLAGGPTGELFF. The CDR3, as DNA: TGTGCCAGCAGTCACGGACTAGCGGGGGGGCCAACCGGGGAGCTGTTTTTT. The gene calls are TRBV27 and TRBJ2-2, with 15 nucleotides matching TRBD2. This CDR3 has 17 amino acids. Germline CDR1 is MNHEY and CDR2 is SMNVEV (reference sequence). The V gene end was trimmed by 5 bases and the J gene end by 5 bases; junction bases not matched to a gene: 6.

V usage is TRBV5-1 and J usage is TRBJ2-3; 7 bases map to TRBD1. The CDR3 length is 16 residues. The germline CDR1 and CDR2 sequences are SGHRS and YFSETQ. With V trimmed by 1 base and J by 2 bases, 7 bases remained unmatched. The CDR3, as DNA: TGCGCCAGCAGCTTGATCGGCACAGGGGCCACAGATACGCAGTATTTT. Encoded protein: CASSLIGTGATDTQYF.

The sample holds a few counts of this clone. The chain combines TRBV9 with TRBJ1-2; D is unresolved. The CDR3 contains 15 residues. V lost 4 bases, J lost 1 base, and 14 bases lay in between. CDR1 SGDLS and CDR2 YYNGEE come from the germline V gene. The CDR3 DNA follows: TGTGCCAGCAGCCCTCGGGTGATGGTTAACTATGGCTACACCTTC. This codes for CASSPRVMVNYGYTF.

The table lists this clone with a few counts. The chain links TRBV28 to TRBJ1-6; perhaps TRBD1 as D (5 bases). V was trimmed by 7 bases and J by 11 bases, leaving 21 bases between them. The CDR3 is 15 residues long. Germline loops: CDR1 MDHEN, CDR2 SYDVKM. DNA of the CDR3: TGTGCCAGCACCCTCCCCATGCAGGGAAGGCCACCCCTCCACTTT. Amino acids: CASTLPMQGRPPLHF.

This chain links TRBV25-1 with TRBJ2-2; TRBD1 aligns across 7 bases. Germline V CDR1 and CDR2: MGHDK, SYGVNS. The CDR3 is made up of 15 amino acids. V gave up 5 bases and J gave up 0 bases; unmatched junction bases: 3. CDR3 in amino acids: CASSLTGTNTGELFF. For the CDR3, the DNA is TGTGCCAGCAGTTTGACAGGGACGAACACCGGGGAGCTGTTTTTT.

This rearrangement joins TRBV11-2 to TRBJ2-7; TRBD2 agrees at 9 bases. V trimming: 5 bases; J trimming: 11 bases; junction bases outside the gene matches: 13. Germline V gene lookup returns CDR1 SGHAT and CDR2 FQNNGV. The CDR3 extends over 14 amino acids. The CDR3 region has the DNA TGTGCCAGCAGCCCCTTAGCGGGAGCGAGCTTGGAGTACTTC. Translating it yields CASSPLAGASLEYF.

CDR3 DNA: TGCGCCAGCAGCGGGGCAGGGGGGAGAATGAACACTGAAGCTTTCTTT. Amino acid sequence: CASSGAGGRMNTEAFF. The chain is built from TRBV5-1 and TRBJ1-1; 7 bases map to TRBD1. The CDR3 has 16 residues. The V and J ends lost 4 bases and 0 bases, in that order; junction bases with no gene match: 9. The germline gives CDR1 SGHRS, CDR2 YFSETQ.

V and J are TRBV5-1 and TRBJ1-1; tentative D call: TRBD1 (5 bases). Trimming removed 0 bases at V and 1 base at J, with 13 bases between. The CDR3 has 16 residues. Germline values: CDR1 SGHRS, CDR2 YFSETQ. The CDR3 DNA reads as TGCGCCAGCAGCTTGGCTAGCCGGGGGGAGAACACTGAAGCTTTCTTT. This sequence encodes CASSLASRGENTEAFF.

This clone was observed a single time. This sequence joins TRBV6-2 or TRBV6-3 and TRBJ1-2; 7 nucleotides align to TRBD1. Trimming at V came to 4 bases and at J to 4 bases, leaving 9 bases not matched to a gene. The length of the CDR3 is 15 residues. The V gene's germline CDR1 is MNHEY and CDR2 SVGEGT. The CDR3 loop is CASSFLGTDSYGYTF. As DNA, the CDR3 is TGTGCCAGCAGTTTCCTTGGGACAGATTCCTATGGCTACACCTTC.

The V call is TRBV5-5, the J call TRBJ1-5; D ambiguous. Between the trimmed V and J ends, which lost 0 bases and 5 bases, there was a span of 9 bases. The CDR3 totals 14 residues. From germline, CDR1 is SGHKS and CDR2 YYEKEE (reference sequence). The CDR3 loop is CASSLGYPDQPQHF. CDR3 bases: TGTGCCAGCAGCTTGGGCTATCCCGATCAGCCCCAGCATTTT.

V gene TRBV5-1 combines with J gene TRBJ2-1, with 7 nucleotides matching TRBD2. V lost 4 bases to trimming and J lost 1 base; unmatched junction nucleotides: 8. The CDR3 loop spans 16 amino acids. Germline values: CDR1 SGHRS, CDR2 YFSETQ. CDR3 sequence: CASSGPLAASYNEQFF. The CDR3 nucleotides are TGCGCCAGCAGCGGACCTCTAGCGGCGTCCTACAATGAGCAGTTCTTC.

The gene calls are TRBV28 and TRBJ2-3; D is ambiguous. Trimming removed 10 bases at V and 1 base at J, with 9 bases between. The germline CDR1 and CDR2 sequences are MDHEN and SYDVKM. The CDR3 runs 12 residues. The DNA for the CDR3 is TGTGCCACCCGTCCGGGCACAGATACGCAGTATTTT. It is translated as CATRPGTDTQYF. The entire variable domain, with the rest obtained from reference TRBV28 and TRBJ2-3, is as follows: DVKVTQSSRYLVKRTGEKVFLECVQDMDHENMFWYRQDPGLGLRLIYFSYDVKMKEKGDIPEGYSVSREKKERFSLILESASTNQTSMYLCATRPGTDTQYFGPGTRLTVL.

This clone was detected only once. The V gene is TRBV11-2, the J gene TRBJ2-7; TRBD2 matches at 8 bases. This CDR3 is 16 amino acids long. Germline V gene lookup returns CDR1 SGHAT and CDR2 FQNNGV. The ends lost 1 base at V and 5 bases at J; junction bases unmatched: 10. The chain's CDR3 is CASSLAPWAGGNEQYF. In DNA, the CDR3 is TGTGCCAGCAGCTTAGCCCCTTGGGCGGGGGGAAACGAGCAGTACTTC. The full variable domain, with the rest looked up from reference TRBV11-2 and TRBJ2-7, is EAGVAQSPRYKIIEKRQSVAFWCNPISGHATLYWYQQILGQGPKLLIQFQNNGVVDDSQLPKDRFSAERLKGVDSTLKIQPAKLEDSAVYLCASSLAPWAGGNEQYFGPGTRLTVT.

This chain connects TRBV6-4 to TRBJ2-3, with TRBD2 as a possible D gene (6 bases). V dropped 3 bases and J dropped 5 bases, with 15 bases sitting between them. This CDR3 spans 15 amino acids. Germline V gene data show CDR1 as MRHNA and CDR2 as SNTAGT. This CDR3 reads CASSESGEAQDTQYF. The CDR3 DNA follows: TGTGCCAGCAGTGAATCGGGAGAGGCACAAGATACGCAGTATTTT.

This chain uses TRBV4-1 with TRBJ2-1; perhaps TRBD2 as D (5 bases). The CDR3 contains 13 residues. Trimming left V 0 bases short and J 15 bases short, with 15 bases between. Germline CDR1 reads MGHRA; CDR2 reads YSYEKL. The DNA of the CDR3 is TGCGCCAGCAGCCAAGATGGGCGGGCCTATCCGTTCTTC. It codes for CASSQDGRAYPFF.

This chain joins TRBV29-1 and TRBJ2-3; TRBD2 is a possible D gene (5 bases). This CDR3 is built from 14 residues. The ends were cut back, 0 bases at V and 3 bases at J, with 10 bases in the middle. The germline CDR1 and CDR2 sequences are SQVTM and ANQGSEA. The CDR3 nucleotides read TGCAGCGTTGAAGATCGGGGAGATACAGATACGCAGTATTTT. Protein sequence: CSVEDRGDTDTQYF.

The chain recombines TRBV28 with TRBJ1-6, with D possibly TRBD1 on 6 matching bases. Germline assignment: CDR1 MDHEN and CDR2 SYDVKM. The CDR3 runs 14 residues. V shed 6 bases and J shed 8 bases, with 14 bases lying between them. The CDR3 DNA reads TGTGCCAGCAGCCTACCACAGGGATATTCACCCCTCCACTTT. This translates into CASSLPQGYSPLHF.

The chain joins TRBV5-1 to TRBJ2-3, with TRBD2 as a possible D gene (6 bases). CDR1 is SGHRS, CDR2 YFSETQ, per germline. Trimming pared 4 bases from V and 2 bases from J, leaving 17 bases between. CDR3 size: 16 residues. Here the CDR3 DNA reads TGCGCCAGCAGCCTGGGTGGGGGGTCCCTCACAGATACGCAGTATTTT. Amino acids: CASSLGGGSLTDTQYF.

The rearrangement uses TRBV11-2 and TRBJ1-1; D unresolved. V shed 0 bases and J shed 5 bases, with 13 bases lying between them. The CDR3 has 15 amino acids. Germline V gene data show CDR1 as SGHAT and CDR2 as FQNNGV. CDR3 protein: CASSLDLGVKTEAFF. CDR3 in DNA: TGTGCCAGCAGCTTAGATCTGGGAGTAAAAACTGAAGCTTTCTTT.

The V call is TRBV20-1, the J call TRBJ2-5; no clear D gene. V lost 3 bases and J lost 0, with 5 bases in between. There are 12 residues in the CDR3. CDR1 is DFQATT, CDR2 SNEGSKA, per germline (reference sequence). The CDR3 DNA is TGCAGTGCTAGTCCGTACCAAGAGACCCAGTACTTC. This gives the protein CSASPYQETQYF.